This T cell receptor (beta chain) originates from a study of identical twins. There are many counts of this clonotype. V lost 4 bases and J 3 bases, leaving 9 bases between the germline ends. The CDR3 runs 13 residues. The germline V gene has CDR1 MNHEY and CDR2 SVGAGI. TCRdb passed the 5' RACE reads through MiXCR, listing each CDR3 protein once. The table shows hundreds of thousands of distinct CDR3 sequences, with around 20% occurring only once. These data were also reused for a study on T cells expressing NK-cell markers.

The sequenced material came from PBMCs. The sequence was obtained from a woman younger than 35 in good health. V gene TRBV6-5 combines with J gene TRBJ2-5, with D uncertain. CDR3 sequence reads: CASSSRTEETQYF. The CDR3 DNA reads TGTGCCAGCAGTTCCCGGACGGAAGAGACCCAGTACTTC.